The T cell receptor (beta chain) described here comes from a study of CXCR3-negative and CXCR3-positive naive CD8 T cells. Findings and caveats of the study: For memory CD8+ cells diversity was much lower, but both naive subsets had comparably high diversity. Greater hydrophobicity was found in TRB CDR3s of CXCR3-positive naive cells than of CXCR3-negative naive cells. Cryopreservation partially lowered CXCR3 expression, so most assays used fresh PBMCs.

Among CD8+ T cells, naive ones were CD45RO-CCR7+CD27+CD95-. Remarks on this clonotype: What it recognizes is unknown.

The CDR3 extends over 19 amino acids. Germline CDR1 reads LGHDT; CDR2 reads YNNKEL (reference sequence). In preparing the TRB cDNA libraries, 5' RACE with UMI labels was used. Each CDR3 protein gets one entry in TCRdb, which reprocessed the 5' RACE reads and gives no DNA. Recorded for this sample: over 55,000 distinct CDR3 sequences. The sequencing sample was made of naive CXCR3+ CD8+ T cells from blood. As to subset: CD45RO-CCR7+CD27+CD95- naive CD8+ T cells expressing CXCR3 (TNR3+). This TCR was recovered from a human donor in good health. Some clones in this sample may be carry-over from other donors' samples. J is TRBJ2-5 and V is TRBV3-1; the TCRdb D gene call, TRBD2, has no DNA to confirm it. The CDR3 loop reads CASSQEGPLLRLGGETQYF.